A single sample gave rise to the 4 T cell receptor beta chains below, sequenced in a study of T-cell reconstitution after alpha-beta-depleted transplantation in children. Unique molecular identifiers were incorporated during preparation of the TCRbeta library. TCRdb re-analysed the PCR reads in MiXCR, keeping a single row per CDR3 protein. The sample contains some 550,000 distinct CDR3 sequences, roughly 24% of which appear only once. The source was PBMCs, mostly from graft donor cells, collected 360 days after TCRalphabeta/CD19-depleted stem cell transplant. The receptors were gathered from a boy under two years old who had a stem cell transplant for acute myeloid leukemia, so the T cells may come from the graft donor.

The chain employs TRBV4-2 and TRBJ1-1; perhaps TRBD1 as D (5 bases). From germline, CDR1 is LGHNA and CDR2 YNFKEQ. The CDR3 has 15 amino acids. Trimming removed 0 bases from V and 6 bases from J, with 14 bases in between. The CDR3: CASSQEIGVRAEAFF. The CDR3 DNA is TGTGCCAGCAGCCAAGAGATAGGGGTTAGGGCTGAAGCTTTCTTT.

This clonotype occurred many times. The chain links TRBV24-1 to TRBJ2-3, with 12 bases fitting TRBD2. The CDR3 is 17 residues long. Germline V gene lookup returns CDR1 KGHDR and CDR2 SFDVKD. The J segment lost 2 bases and the V segment lost 3 bases, leaving 5 bases of the junction unmatched. The CDR3 DNA reads as TGTGCCACCAGTGATCCCGGACTAGCGGGGTTCACAGATACGCAGTATTTT. Translated: CATSDPGLAGFTDTQYF.

CDR3 in amino acids: CASSYSRHVRETQYF. The CDR3 nucleotides read TGTGCCAGCAGTTACTCCAGGCATGTCAGGGAGACCCAGTACTTC. The chain carries TRBV6-5 and TRBJ2-5; D is unclear. V was shortened by 0 bases and J by 5 bases, with 13 bases between the two germline ends. Per germline, CDR1 MNHEY and CDR2 SVGAGI. This CDR3 region has 15 residues.

This clonotype has just a few counts. CDR3 nucleotide sequence: TGTGCCAGCAGTCCCTTTGACAGTTACAATGAGCAGTTCTTC. The encoded protein is CASSPFDSYNEQFF. This sequence joins TRBV12-3 or TRBV12-4 and TRBJ2-1, with D possibly TRBD1 on 5 matching bases. This CDR3 contains 14 residues. V lost 5 bases and J lost 4, with 12 bases in between.